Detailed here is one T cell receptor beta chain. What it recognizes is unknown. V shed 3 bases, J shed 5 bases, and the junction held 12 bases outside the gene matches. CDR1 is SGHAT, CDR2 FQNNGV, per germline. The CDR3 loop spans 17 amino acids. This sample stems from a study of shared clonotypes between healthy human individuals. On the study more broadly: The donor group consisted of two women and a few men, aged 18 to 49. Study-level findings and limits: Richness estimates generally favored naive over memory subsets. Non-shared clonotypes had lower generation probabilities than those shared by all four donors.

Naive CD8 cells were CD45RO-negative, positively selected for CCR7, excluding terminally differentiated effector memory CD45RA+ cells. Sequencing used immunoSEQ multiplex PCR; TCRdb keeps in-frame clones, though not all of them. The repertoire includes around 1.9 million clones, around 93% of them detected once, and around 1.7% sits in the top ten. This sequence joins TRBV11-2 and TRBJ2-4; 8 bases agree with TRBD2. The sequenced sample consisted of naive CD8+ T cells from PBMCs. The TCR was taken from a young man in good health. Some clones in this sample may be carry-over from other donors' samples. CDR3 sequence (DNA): TGTGCCAGCAGCTTCCCTTCTAGCGGGCTCCCCCAAAACATTCAGTACTTC. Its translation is CASSFPSSGLPQNIQYF.